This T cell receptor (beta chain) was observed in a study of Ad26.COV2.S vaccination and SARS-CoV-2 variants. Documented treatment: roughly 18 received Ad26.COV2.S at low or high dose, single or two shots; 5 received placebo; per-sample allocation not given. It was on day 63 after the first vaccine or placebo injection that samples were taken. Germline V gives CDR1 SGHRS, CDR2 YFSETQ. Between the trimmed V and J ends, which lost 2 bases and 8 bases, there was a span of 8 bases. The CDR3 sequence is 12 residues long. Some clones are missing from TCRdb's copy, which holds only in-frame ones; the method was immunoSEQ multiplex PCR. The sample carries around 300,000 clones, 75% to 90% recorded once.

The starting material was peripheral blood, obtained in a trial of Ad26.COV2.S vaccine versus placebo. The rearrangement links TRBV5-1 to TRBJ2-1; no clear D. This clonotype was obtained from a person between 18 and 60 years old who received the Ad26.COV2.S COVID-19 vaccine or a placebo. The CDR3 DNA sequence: TGCGCCAGCAGCTTTTCATCAGATGAGCAGTTCTTC. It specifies CASSFSSDEQFF.